A selection of T cell receptor beta chains follows, all from one sample in a study of blood T cell repertoires in COVID-19. The method was immunoSEQ multiplex PCR; TCRdb's version includes in-frame clones alone and lacks a portion of them. This table holds around 69,000 clones, roughly 84% found once. The sample consisted of peripheral blood. All receptors derive from a man aged 45-65 years with active COVID-19. Each CDR3 is given with its conserved first and last residue. The D gene is left open where the match is weak. Rows may omit the clone size; those that give it use once, few, many or a size class.

d_gene | j_gene | abundance | v_gene | CDR3nt | CDR3aa
TRBD1 | TRBJ2-3 | . | TRBV7-9 | TGTGCCAGCAGCTGGACAGGGGGCAGCACAGATACGCAGTATTTT | CASSWTGGSTDTQYF
. | TRBJ2-7 | . | TRBV11-2 | TGTGCCAGCAGCGGCATAAGACAGGGACTAGGCGAGCAGTACTTC | CASSGIRQGLGEQYF
TRBD1 | TRBJ1-2 | . | TRBV29-1 | TGCAGCGTCAGACAGGGGTTCTATGGCTACACCTTC | CSVRQGFYGYTF
TRBD2 | TRBJ2-4 | . | TRBV5-4 | TGTGCCAGCAGCTTGGGGGGACTAGCGGGGGCCCGGGAAAACATTCAGTACTTC | CASSLGGLAGARENIQYF
. | TRBJ2-7 | . | TRBV18 | TGTGCCAGCTCACCCTCGGTTTTCCTGGGACTCCAGAGCTCCTACGAGCAGTACTTC | CASSPSVFLGLQSSYEQYF
TRBD2 | TRBJ2-3 | . | TRBV5-1 | TGCGCCAGCAGCTCCGCGGGGGGGCGCGCAGATACGCAGTATTTT | CASSSAGGRADTQYF
. | TRBJ1-1 | . | TRBV19 | TGTGCCAGTAGTATGAGGCCAAACTCGAACACTGAAGCTTTCTTT | CASSMRPNSNTEAFF
. | TRBJ1-1 | few | TRBV9 | TGTGCCAGCAGCGCACGGACAACCATGAACACTGAAGCTTTCTTT | CASSARTTMNTEAFF
. | TRBJ2-6 | . | TRBV7-9 | TGTGCCAGCCGAGGTGGGGCCAACGTCCTGACTTTC | CASRGGANVLTF
. | TRBJ2-7 | . | TRBV29-1 | TGCAGCGTTGGTACAGAAACCTACGAGCAGTACTTC | CSVGTETYEQYF
. | TRBJ1-1 | . | TRBV4-1 | TGCGCCAGCAGCCGGGCCGCGGGGTATATGGAGAACACTGAAGCTTTCTTT | CASSRAAGYMENTEAFF
. | TRBJ1-2 | . | TRBV2 | TGTGCCAGCAGTGAGCTCTCCGGTAACTATGGCTACACCTTC | CASSELSGNYGYTF
. | TRBJ2-3 | . | TRBV5-1 | TGCGCCAGTAAACCAGGGGGTAGCGGTTTCACAGATACGCAGTATTTT | CASKPGGSGFTDTQYF
. | TRBJ2-6 | . | TRBV5-1 | TGCGCCAGCAGCTTGCGAGGCGAATCTGGGGCCAACGTCCTGACTTTC | CASSLRGESGANVLTF
TRBD1 | TRBJ2-3 | . | TRBV2 | TGTGCCAGCAGGAACCGGGACAGGGCTGCAGATACGCAGTATTTT | CASRNRDRAADTQYF
. | TRBJ2-7 | . | TRBV21-1 | TGTGCCAGCAGCAATTGGTTGCGCGGAGGCCCCTTGAGGGAGCAGTACTTC | CASSNWLRGGPLREQYF
TRBD2 | TRBJ2-3 | . | TRBV5-1 | TGCGCCAGCAGACCCGGGACTAGCGGGAGGGCCCGTGATACGCAGTATTTT | CASRPGTSGRARDTQYF
TRBD2 | TRBJ2-1 | . | TRBV7-7 | TGTGCTAGCAGCCTAAGCGGGATGTTTGGCTACAATGGGCAGTTCTTC | CASSLSGMFGYNGQFF
. | TRBJ2-7 | few | TRBV2 | TGTGCCAGCAGTGATGGCGGGGCCTCCTACGAGCAGTACTTC | CASSDGGASYEQYF
. | TRBJ2-5 | . | TRBV6-5 | TGTGCCAGCAGTTACTCCGGGATACAAGGAGGAGAGACCCAGTACTTC | CASSYSGIQGGETQYF
TRBD1 | TRBJ2-7 | . | TRBV5-1 | TGCGCCAGCAGCTTGACCTTCTCCGGGACAGGGGAATACGAGCAGTACTTC | CASSLTFSGTGEYEQYF
TRBD2 | TRBJ2-5 | . | TRBV20-1 | TGCAGTGCGAGTCCCCAGCGGGAGTTGGAGACCCAGTACTTC | CSASPQRELETQYF
. | TRBJ1-6 | few | TRBV10-3 | TGTGCCATCAGTGTCGGCGGGAGCTCCTATAATTCACCCCTCCACTTT | CAISVGGSSYNSPLHF
. | TRBJ2-7 | . | TRBV2 | TGTGCCAGCCGGAGGGCCCGCGAGCAGTACTTC | CASRRAREQYF
TRBD2 | TRBJ2-7 | . | TRBV6-5 | TGTGCCAGCACCGGGGGGGTTTGGGACTACGAGCAGTACTTC | CASTGGVWDYEQYF
TRBD2 | TRBJ2-7 | . | TRBV7-9 | TGTGCCAGCAGCTTTAGCGGGAGTCCGAACGAGCAGTACTTC | CASSFSGSPNEQYF
TRBD2 | TRBJ2-2 | few | TRBV5-6 | TGTGCCAGCAGCCCGTACGGCGCGGGGGGGCCGAGCGCGGGAAGGCTGTTTTTT | CASSPYGAGGPSAGRLFF
TRBD2 | TRBJ2-3 | . | TRBV5-4 | TGTGCCAGCAGCATTATAGCGGGAGGGCCCACAGATACGCAGTATTTT | CASSIIAGGPTDTQYF
. | TRBJ2-3 | . | TRBV11-3 | TGTGCCAGCAGCCTCAGGGGTTACACAGATACGCAGTATTTT | CASSLRGYTDTQYF
TRBD2 | TRBJ2-1 | . | TRBV3-1/TRBV3-2 | TGTGCCAGCAGCCAAGGGGCGGGGGGGCAGAATGAGCAGTTCTTC | CASSQGAGGQNEQFF
. | TRBJ1-5 | . | TRBV5-4 | TGTGCCAGCAGCTTATCAGGGAGCAATCAGCCCCAGCATTTT | CASSLSGSNQPQHF
. | TRBJ1-5 | . | TRBV2 | TGTGCCAGCAATAACGGGGACAAGGGTCAGCCCCAGCATTTT | CASNNGDKGQPQHF